This T cell receptor (beta chain) was recorded in a study of beta chain features in type 1 diabetes (dated by TCRdb to between 2018 and 2020). About the study as a whole: Patients and healthy donors did not differ in mean age, gender distribution, total cell number or subset yield. A total of under 120,000,000 sorted cells were examined across all samples, and RNA yield correlated strongly with the number of cells per subset. In the study, recently diagnosed type 1 diabetes patients and matched healthy donors were compared on the TCRB repertoires of their sorted circulating CD4+ T cell subsets. Whereas all 30 or so donors provided naive and central memory subsets, regulatory and stem cell-like memory subsets were isolated from just 8 patients and roughly eight healthy donors. What the research found in general, with its limitations: Because cDNA rather than genomic DNA was sequenced, highly expressing activated cells could have been over-represented, although no difference in activation and CD3 levels was found between groups. PCR may preferentially amplify shorter templates, but because patient and control samples were amplified and corrected together, any resulting skew would affect both groups equally. HLA sub-analyses involved small numbers of individuals, so any influence of HLA type on TCRB rearrangement remained unresolved. Naive, central memory and regulatory TCRB repertoires appeared to be more alike among patients than among healthy donors. Patients with type 1 diabetes made fewer insertions and deleted more nucleotides at VDJ recombination sites, implying thymic rearrangement abnormalities. A moderate but significant shortening of TCRB CDR3 length was observed in type 1 diabetes patients in all four CD4+ subsets.

From a lookup of the germline V gene, CDR1 and CDR2 are SGHTA and FQGNSA. Trimming takes 3 bases from V and 5 bases from J, and the germline ends sit 10 bases apart. The CDR3 sequence holds 13 residues, the cysteine and phenylalanine included. The sequence is cut down to CDR3 DNA, 39 bases in frame from base 1. A single peripheral blood draw of about 116 mL on average was collected from each donor into heparinised tubes. Using a panel that included CD45RO, CCR7, CD25, CD127, CD95 and CD27, naive, central memory, regulatory and stem cell-like memory CD4+ T cells were sorted on a BD FACSAria II. A purity above 95% was achieved for all sorted populations. Right away, PBMCs were isolated by Lymphoprep density gradient centrifugation and were stained directly, with no culture step. Samples were stained and sorted in pairs, with one healthy donor and one patient per experiment, so that batch effects were minimized.

This clone was detected only a few times. The antigen it binds to is not known. Base qualities are not recorded, but no much larger clone differs from it by a single base. All of the isolated RNA was reverse transcribed with the High Capacity cDNA Reverse Transcription Kit, so expressed TCRB transcripts were sequenced. Deep immunoSEQ sequencing was performed on naive, central memory and regulatory T cell samples, with an average of about 3.6 million total reads per sample. After sorted cells were lysed in RLT buffer, RNA was extracted with DNase-treated RNeasy Micro or Mini kits, with the choice depending on cell number. To prevent cross-contamination, each cell subset was processed individually, whereas patient and healthy donor samples were processed jointly. The immunoSEQ multiplex PCR was used to amplify TCRB sequences from cDNA, yielding 87-bp fragments that span the CDR3 region. Amplicons were sequenced on the Illumina HiSeq platform. Concerning the study's data processing: Synthetic template baselines were used to correct PCR bias computationally, reads within Hamming distance 2 were collapsed, and singletons that could not be merged were discarded. Reads were aligned against IMGT so that V, D and J genes, CDR3 length and insertions or deletions at six rearrangement sites could be assigned. Within each subset, clonotype counts were normalized to sorted cell number, after which true diversity and Gini coefficients were computed with the tcR R package. Repertoire sharing was quantified using the overlap coefficient calculated on TCRB nucleotide sequences. In TCRdb, the immuneACCESS table is reduced to in-frame sequences with V and J assigned. These tables do not hold every clone; where another copy was compared, an unresolved V gene accounts for under half, and the others remain unexplained. That table is the source of V, J and clone size, and D and trimming were worked out from the DNA. The sample profile shows 100,000 to 150,000 clones; roughly 17% of them were found once. The ten most abundant clones make up around 2.5% of the sample.

Material for sequencing was central memory CD4+ T cells from blood. Here the chain combines TRBV7-2 and TRBJ2-5; the D segment could be TRBD1, given 5 matching bases. This clonotype originated in a man between 18 and 35 years old with type 1 diabetes. The nucleotide sequence is given as TGTGCCAGCAGCTTTCAGGGTTGGGAGACCCAGTACTTC. This yields the protein CASSFQGWETQYF.